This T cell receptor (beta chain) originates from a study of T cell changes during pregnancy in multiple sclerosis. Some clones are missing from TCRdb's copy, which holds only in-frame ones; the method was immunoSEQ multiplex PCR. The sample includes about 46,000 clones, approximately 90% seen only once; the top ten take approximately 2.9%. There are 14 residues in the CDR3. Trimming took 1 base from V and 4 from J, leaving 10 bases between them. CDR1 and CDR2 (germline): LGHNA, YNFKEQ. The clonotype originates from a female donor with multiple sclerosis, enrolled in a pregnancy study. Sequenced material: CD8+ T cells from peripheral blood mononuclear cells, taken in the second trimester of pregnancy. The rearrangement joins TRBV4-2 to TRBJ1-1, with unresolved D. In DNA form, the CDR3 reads TGTGCCAGCAGCCAAGGGGTTCCGGGCACTGAAGCTTTCTTT. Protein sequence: CASSQGVPGTEAFF.